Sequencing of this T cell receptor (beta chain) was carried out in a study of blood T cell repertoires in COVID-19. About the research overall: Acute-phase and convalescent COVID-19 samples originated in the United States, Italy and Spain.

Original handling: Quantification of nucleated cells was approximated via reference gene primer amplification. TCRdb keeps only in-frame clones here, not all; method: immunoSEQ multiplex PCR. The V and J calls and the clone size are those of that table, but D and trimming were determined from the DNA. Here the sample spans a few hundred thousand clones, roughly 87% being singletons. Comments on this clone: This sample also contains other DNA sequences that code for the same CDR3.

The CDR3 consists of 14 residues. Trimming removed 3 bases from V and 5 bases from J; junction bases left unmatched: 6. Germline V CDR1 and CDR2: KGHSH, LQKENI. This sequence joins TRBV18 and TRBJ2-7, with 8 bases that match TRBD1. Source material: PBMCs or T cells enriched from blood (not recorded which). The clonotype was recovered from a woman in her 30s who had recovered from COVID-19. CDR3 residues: CASSPRQGYDEQYF. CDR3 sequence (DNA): TGTGCCAGCTCACCGCGACAGGGGTATGACGAGCAGTACTTC.